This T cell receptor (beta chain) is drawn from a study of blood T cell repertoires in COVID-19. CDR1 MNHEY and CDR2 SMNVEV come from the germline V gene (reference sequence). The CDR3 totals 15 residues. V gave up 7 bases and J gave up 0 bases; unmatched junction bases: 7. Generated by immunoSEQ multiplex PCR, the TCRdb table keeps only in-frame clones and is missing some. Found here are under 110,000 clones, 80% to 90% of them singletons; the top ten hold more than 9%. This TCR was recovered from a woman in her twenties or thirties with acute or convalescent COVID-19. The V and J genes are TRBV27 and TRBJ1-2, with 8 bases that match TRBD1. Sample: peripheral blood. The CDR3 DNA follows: TGTGCCAGCACAAGGGACAGGAGCACTAACTATGGCTACACCTTC. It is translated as CASTRDRSTNYGYTF.